This T cell receptor (beta chain) was captured in a study of identical twins. General study points: These conclusions were based on statistical analysis (cross-sectional, not following the same donors). Clonotypes of the beta chain that were abundant in cord blood carried fewer insertions (memory repertoires showed none).

There are many counts of this clonotype. What it binds is unknown. A single record per CDR3 protein comes from TCRdb applying MiXCR to the 5' RACE reads. The sample carries 640,000 or so distinct CDR3 sequences, approximately 6% recorded once. This CDR3 contains 12 residues. The ends were cut back, 3 bases at V and 0 bases at J, with 0 bases in the middle. Sequencing was performed on naive T cells sorted from blood. The V gene is TRBV12-3 or TRBV12-4, the J gene TRBJ1-5; D call uncertain. The source of this sequence is a man aged 18 to 29 in good health. CDR3: CASSFSNQPQHF. In nucleotides, the CDR3 is TGTGCCAGCAGTTTTAGCAATCAGCCCCAGCATTTT.